This T cell receptor beta chain emerged from a study of OX40 agonist ivuxolimab in advanced cancers. Study-level findings and limits: Specificity for antigen went undetermined in the expanded peripheral T cells. At 0.1 to 3.0 mg/kg and by week 6, clonal expansion occurred in CD4+ and CD8+ blood T cells.

A few counts support this clone. Antigen specificity is unknown. Only in-frame clones appear in the TCRdb table, and some are missing; sequencing was by immunoSEQ multiplex PCR. Of about 60,000 clones listed, approximately 89% are singletons. Here the sequenced sample was CD4+ or CD8+ T cells sorted from blood, taken in a trial of the OX40 agonist ivuxolimab. This TCR derives from an adult with an advanced solid tumor such as melanoma, head and neck, liver or kidney cancer.

CDR3 sequence reads: CASSIGIAGGLQETQYF. In DNA form, the CDR3 reads TGTGCCAGTAGTATCGGTATAGCGGGAGGCCTCCAAGAGACCCAGTACTTC. V and J are TRBV19 and TRBJ2-5, with 10 nucleotides matching TRBD2. The CDR3 consists of 17 residues. The ends lost 3 bases at V and 1 base at J; junction bases unmatched: 8. The germline V gene has CDR1 LNHDA and CDR2 SQIVND (reference sequence).